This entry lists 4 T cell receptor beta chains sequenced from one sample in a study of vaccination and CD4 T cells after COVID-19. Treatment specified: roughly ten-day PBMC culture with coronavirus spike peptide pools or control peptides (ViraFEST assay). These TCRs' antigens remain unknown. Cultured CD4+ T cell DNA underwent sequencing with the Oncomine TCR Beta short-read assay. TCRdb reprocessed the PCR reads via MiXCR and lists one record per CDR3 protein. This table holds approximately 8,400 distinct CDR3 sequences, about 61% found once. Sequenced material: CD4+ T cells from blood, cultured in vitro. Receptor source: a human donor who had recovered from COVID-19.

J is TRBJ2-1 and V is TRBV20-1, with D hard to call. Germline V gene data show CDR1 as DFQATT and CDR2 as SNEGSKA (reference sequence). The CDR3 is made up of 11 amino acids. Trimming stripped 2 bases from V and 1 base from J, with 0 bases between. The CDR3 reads CSARSYNEQFF. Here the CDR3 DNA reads TGCAGTGCTAGATCCTACAATGAGCAGTTCTTC.

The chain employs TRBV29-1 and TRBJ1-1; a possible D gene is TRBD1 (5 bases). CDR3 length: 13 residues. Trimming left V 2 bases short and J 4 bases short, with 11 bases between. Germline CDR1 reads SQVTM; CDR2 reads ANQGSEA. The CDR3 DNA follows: TGCAGCGTTGAAAAGGGGATGGGCACTGAAGCTTTCTTT. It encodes CSVEKGMGTEAFF. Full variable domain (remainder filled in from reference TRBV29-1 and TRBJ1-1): SAVISQKPSRDICQRGTSLTIQCQVDSQVTMMFWYRQQPGQSLTLIATANQGSEATYESGFVIDKFPISRPNLTFSTLTVSNMSPEDSSIYLCSVEKGMGTEAFFGQGTRLTVV.

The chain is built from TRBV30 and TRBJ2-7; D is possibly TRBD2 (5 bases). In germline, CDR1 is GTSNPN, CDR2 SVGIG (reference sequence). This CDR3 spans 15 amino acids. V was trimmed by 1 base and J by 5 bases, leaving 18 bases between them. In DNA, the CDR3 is TGTGCCTGGAGTGAAAGTCTAGCAGTACAGAACGAGCAGTACTTC. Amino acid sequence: CAWSESLAVQNEQYF.

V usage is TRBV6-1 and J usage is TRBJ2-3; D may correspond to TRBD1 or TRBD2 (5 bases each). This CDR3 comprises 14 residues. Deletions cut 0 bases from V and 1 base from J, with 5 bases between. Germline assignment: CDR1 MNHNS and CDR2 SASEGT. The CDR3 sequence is CASSEAGGTDTQYF. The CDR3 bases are TGTGCCAGCAGTGAAGCGGGGGGCACAGATACGCAGTATTTT.